This is a list of T cell receptor beta chains from one sample in a study of cytomegalovirus exposure and HLA in healthy donors. Only in-frame clones appear in the TCRdb table, and some are missing; sequencing was by immunoSEQ multiplex PCR. The repertoire table contains around 150,000 clones. Sample: PBMCs. Every receptor here comes from a woman aged 60-75 years in good health and CMV-seronegative. Each CDR3 is given with its conserved first and last residue. D genes are given only for firm matches.

d_call j_call v_call cdr3_nt cdr3_aa
TRBD1 TRBJ1-5 TRBV6-6 TGTGCCAGCAAAAAGACAGGGAATGATCAGGCCCAGCATTTT CASKKTGNDQAQHF
. TRBJ1-4 TRBV7-6 TGTGCCAGCAGCTCGCGGGCATGGGAAAAACTGTTTTTT CASSSRAWEKLFF
. TRBJ2-1 TRBV9 TGTGCCAGCAGCCCTCGAGGAGAGACCTACAATGAGCAGTTCTTC CASSPRGETYNEQFF
TRBD2 TRBJ2-1 TRBV5-6 TGTGCCAGCAGCTTGTGGCGGGAGTATGAGCAGTTCTTC CASSLWREYEQFF
TRBD2 TRBJ2-7 TRBV5-6 TGTGCCAGCAGCCCGGGACTAGCGGGGCCCCTTCTCTACGAGCAGTACTTC CASSPGLAGPLLYEQYF
. TRBJ1-2 TRBV27 TGTGCCAGCAGTTTTTCGGGGATGGGTGGCTACACCTTC CASSFSGMGGYTF
TRBD2 TRBJ2-7 TRBV5-6 TGTGCCAGCAGCTTGGGGACGGGACTAGCCTACGAGCAGTACTTC CASSLGTGLAYEQYF
TRBD1 TRBJ1-1 TRBV19 TGTGCCAGTGGCACAGGGGCGAAACCACTATACCGCGTGGACACTGAAGCTTTCTTT CASGTGAKPLYRVDTEAFF
. TRBJ2-5 TRBV27 TGTGCCAGCAGGTCTCCCTCTACTGGGACACTAGGGACCCAGTACTTC CASRSPSTGTLGTQYF
. TRBJ2-1 TRBV7-3 TGTGCCAGCAGCGTAGGGAGTAGCTACAATGAGCAGTTCTTC CASSVGSSYNEQFF
TRBD2 TRBJ2-2 TRBV7-9 TGTGCCAGCAGCTCCCGGGGGGGGCCCGAGGGAACCGGGGAGCTGTTTTTT CASSSRGGPEGTGELFF
. TRBJ1-2 TRBV4-2 TGTGCCAGCAGCCAAGTGGCAGGGTTCTATGGCTACACCTTC CASSQVAGFYGYTF
. TRBJ2-3 TRBV7-9 TGTGCCAGCAGCCAGGGCCTCACAGATACGCAGTATTTT CASSQGLTDTQYF
TRBD2 TRBJ2-2 TRBV28 TGTGCCAGCAGTTTGTTATCGGGAGGCCCCGGGGAGCTGTTTTTT CASSLLSGGPGELFF
. TRBJ1-1 TRBV25-1 TGTGCCAGCAGTGAGGGAGTGAACACTGAAGCTTTCTTT CASSEGVNTEAFF
. TRBJ1-1 TRBV11-3 TGTGCCAGCAGCTTAGGTGTCCGGACACAAGCTTTCTTT CASSLGVRTQAFF
. TRBJ1-2 TRBV6-5 TGTGCCAGCAGTTACGTAGGATTAGGGACTGGGGGCTACACCTTC CASSYVGLGTGGYTF
TRBD1 TRBJ2-7 TRBV6-5 TGTGCCAGCAGAAACAGGGGGAGCGAGCAGTACTTC CASRNRGSEQYF
. TRBJ2-2 TRBV7-2 TGTGCCAGCAGCTTAGGGCTGGGGGCGAGGACCGGGGAGCTGTTTTTT CASSLGLGARTGELFF
TRBD1 TRBJ2-7 TRBV27 TGTGCCAGCAGCGACAGGGGGGCCTACGAGCAGTACTTC CASSDRGAYEQYF
. TRBJ2-5 TRBV6-4 TGTGCCAGCAGTGACGTCCAGGGGAAGGTTGTAGAGACCCAGTACTTC CASSDVQGKVVETQYF
TRBD1 TRBJ1-2 TRBV20-1 TGCAGTGCTGGGACAGATTGGGGCTACACCTTC CSAGTDWGYTF
TRBD1 TRBJ1-1 TRBV12-5 TGTGCTAGTGGTATCCGGGGACAGGGCGGGGGTAAAGACACTGAAGCTTTCTTT CASGIRGQGGGKDTEAFF
TRBD2 TRBJ2-1 TRBV5-1 TGCGCCAGCAGGGGTTTAGCGGGAGCCCTCTCCACCTACAATGAGCAGTTCTTC CASRGLAGALSTYNEQFF
TRBD1 TRBJ1-1 TRBV29-1 TGCAGCGCCCCGGGACAGGGCATGAACACTGAAGCTTTCTTT CSAPGQGMNTEAFF
. TRBJ2-1 TRBV5-1 TGCGCCAGCAGCTTGGTCGCCGACCCCGAGGTAGAGCAGTTCTTC CASSLVADPEVEQFF
TRBD1 TRBJ2-1 TRBV6-5 TGTGCCAGCAGTCCTCGGACAGGGGGTTACAATGAGCAGTTCTTC CASSPRTGGYNEQFF
. TRBJ2-7 TRBV6-1 TGTGCCAGCAGTGGGGGGGCACACAGGGGCGAGCAGTACTTC CASSGGAHRGEQYF
. TRBJ2-6 TRBV7-3 TGTGCCAGCAGCTTAAGGCAGGGTGTAACCCTTGGCTCTGGGGCCAACGTCCTGACTTTC CASSLRQGVTLGSGANVLTF
. TRBJ1-1 TRBV20-1 TGCAGTGCTAGACGCGTTGAAGCTTTCTTT CSARRVEAFF
. TRBJ2-1 TRBV20-1 TGCAGTGCGGAGCGGCGGGACGAGCAGTTCTTC CSAERRDEQFF
. TRBJ1-1 TRBV4-3 TGCGCCAGCAGCCAAACTCCCGACACTAGGAACACTGAAGCTTTCTTT CASSQTPDTRNTEAFF
TRBD2 TRBJ2-1 TRBV5-1 TGCGCCAGCAGCTCGCTAGCGGCAGGCTACAATGAGCAGTTCTTC CASSSLAAGYNEQFF
TRBD1 TRBJ2-2 TRBV5-4 TGTGCCAGCAGCTCGGGACAGGGCACCGGGGAGCTGTTTTTT CASSSGQGTGELFF
. TRBJ2-7 TRBV5-6 TGTGCCAGCAGCTTGGGACTAGTCCACTACGAGCAGTACTTC CASSLGLVHYEQYF
. TRBJ2-5 TRBV18 TGTGCCAGCTCAAAGACTACCGGTTTGGAGACCCAGTACTTC CASSKTTGLETQYF
. TRBJ2-7 TRBV29-1 TGCAGCGTTGGACAGAGAAGCTCCTACGAGCAGTACTTC CSVGQRSSYEQYF
TRBD2 TRBJ2-7 TRBV2 TGTGCCAGCAGGGGACTAGCGGGAGGTTACGAGCAGTACTTC CASRGLAGGYEQYF
TRBD2 TRBJ2-7 TRBV10-3 TGTGCCATCAGTGAGGAAGGAAAAGCGGGAGGGTACGAGCAGTACTTC CAISEEGKAGGYEQYF
TRBD1 TRBJ1-2 TRBV6-5 TGTGCCAGCAGTCCCCGACAGGGTAGTAATGGCTACACCTTC CASSPRQGSNGYTF
TRBD1 TRBJ1-4 TRBV7-9 TGTGCCAGCAGCTCCGAAACAGGGGCCGCTAATGAAAAACTGTTTTTT CASSSETGAANEKLFF
. TRBJ2-1 TRBV7-6 TGTGCCAGCAGCCCCTACATACAGGTATCGGGTGAGCAGTTCTTC CASSPYIQVSGEQFF
TRBD1 TRBJ1-2 TRBV6-1 TGTGCCAGCAGCGAGACAGGGGACTATGGCTACACCTTC CASSETGDYGYTF
TRBD1 TRBJ1-5 TRBV15 TGTGCCACCAGCAGAGAAGAACGGGACAGTAGCAATCAGCCCCAGCATTTT CATSREERDSSNQPQHF
. TRBJ1-3 TRBV15 TGTGCCACCAGCAGAGGAGGTGGAGGGTTCGAGCTAAACACCATATATTTT CATSRGGGGFELNTIYF
TRBD1 TRBJ1-5 TRBV6-5 TGTGCCAGCAGTTCGCGACAGGGTGGAAGCAATCAGCCCCAGCATTTT CASSSRQGGSNQPQHF
. TRBJ2-2 TRBV6-6 TGTGCCACCATGACTCTGAACACCGGGGAGCTGTTTTTT CATMTLNTGELFF
. TRBJ1-1 TRBV16 TGTGCCAGCAGCGCTTCGGGCCGCGGGGCCACTGAAGCTTTCTTT CASSASGRGATEAFF